The rows below give T cell receptor beta chains drawn from one sample of a study of cytomegalovirus exposure and HLA in healthy donors. TCRdb's copy holds only in-frame clones and misses some; the assay was immunoSEQ multiplex PCR. There are 120,000 or so clones in the sample; 80% to 90% occur only once, and roughly 3.5% lies in the top ten. The sample comprised PBMCs. The source of these receptors is a woman in her 40s in good health and CMV-seropositive. Each CDR3 is given with its conserved first and last residue. The D gene is left open where the match is weak. The size field is filled for only some rows; it gives once, few, many or a size class.

d_gene: TRBD2
len: 14
abundance: -
j_gene: TRBJ2-5
v_gene: TRBV30
CDR3aa: CAWSVSGGGETQYF
CDR3nt: TGTGCCTGGAGTGTATCGGGAGGGGGAGAGACCCAGTACTTC

d_gene: -
len: 15
abundance: -
j_gene: TRBJ2-2
v_gene: TRBV11-3
CDR3aa: CASSSRGSNTGELFF
CDR3nt: TGTGCCAGCAGCTCTAGGGGCTCTAACACCGGGGAGCTGTTTTTT

d_gene: TRBD1
len: 16
abundance: -
j_gene: TRBJ1-2
v_gene: TRBV5-1
CDR3aa: CASSTGQGAVNYGYTF
CDR3nt: TGCGCCAGCAGCACCGGACAGGGGGCAGTTAACTATGGCTACACCTTC

d_gene: -
len: 17
abundance: -
j_gene: TRBJ1-5
v_gene: TRBV4-3
CDR3aa: CASSQDLGQGNSQPQHF
CDR3nt: TGCGCCAGCAGCCAAGACCTCGGTCAGGGCAATAGTCAGCCCCAGCATTTT

d_gene: TRBD2
len: 14
abundance: -
j_gene: TRBJ2-5
v_gene: TRBV6-6
CDR3aa: CASSTGLAGETQYF
CDR3nt: TGTGCCAGCAGCACGGGACTAGCTGGAGAGACCCAGTACTTC

d_gene: TRBD1
len: 18
abundance: -
j_gene: TRBJ2-2
v_gene: TRBV4-2
CDR3aa: CASSPRGQGALLTGELFF
CDR3nt: TGTGCCAGCAGCCCCAGAGGACAGGGGGCCTTACTAACCGGGGAGCTGTTTTTT

d_gene: TRBD2
len: 17
abundance: -
j_gene: TRBJ2-1
v_gene: TRBV18
CDR3aa: CASSPRRREKTYNEQFF
CDR3nt: TGTGCCAGCTCACCCCGGAGGCGGGAGAAGACCTACAATGAGCAGTTCTTC

d_gene: TRBD1
len: 15
abundance: -
j_gene: TRBJ2-7
v_gene: TRBV6-6
CDR3aa: CASNTPRDSSYEQYF
CDR3nt: TGTGCCAGCAATACCCCCCGGGACAGCAGCTACGAGCAGTACTTC

d_gene: TRBD1
len: 14
abundance: few
j_gene: TRBJ1-6
v_gene: TRBV7-9
CDR3aa: CASSLGTANSPLHF
CDR3nt: TGTGCCAGCAGCCTAGGGACAGCGAATTCACCCCTCCACTTT

d_gene: -
len: 13
abundance: -
j_gene: TRBJ2-7
v_gene: TRBV21-1
CDR3aa: CASSKGQDYEQYF
CDR3nt: TGTGCCAGCAGCAAAGGACAGGACTACGAGCAGTACTTC

d_gene: TRBD2
len: 20
abundance: -
j_gene: TRBJ2-1
v_gene: TRBV7-6
CDR3aa: CASSPGSRTSGRNLYNEQFF
CDR3nt: TGTGCCAGCAGCCCGGGGTCCCGGACTAGCGGGAGGAACTTATACAATGAGCAGTTCTTC

d_gene: -
len: 17
abundance: -
j_gene: TRBJ2-3
v_gene: TRBV21-1
CDR3aa: CASSKGPHSGRAVTQYF
CDR3nt: TGTGCCAGCAGCAAAGGACCTCATAGCGGGAGGGCCGTTACGCAGTATTTT

d_gene: -
len: 18
abundance: -
j_gene: TRBJ2-6
v_gene: TRBV7-9
CDR3aa: CASSSDTSQGPGANVLTF
CDR3nt: TGTGCCAGCAGTTCAGACACCTCTCAAGGCCCTGGGGCCAACGTCCTGACTTTC

d_gene: -
len: 14
abundance: -
j_gene: TRBJ2-7
v_gene: TRBV28
CDR3aa: CASSPRTGTYEQYF
CDR3nt: TGTGCCAGCAGTCCGAGGACGGGAACCTACGAGCAGTACTTC

d_gene: TRBD1
len: 16
abundance: -
j_gene: TRBJ2-7
v_gene: TRBV28
CDR3aa: CASRLGNRGLAYEQYF
CDR3nt: TGTGCCAGCAGGTTAGGCAACAGGGGGCTAGCCTACGAGCAGTACTTC

d_gene: -
len: 13
abundance: -
j_gene: TRBJ2-7
v_gene: TRBV27
CDR3aa: CASSFTGSYEQYF
CDR3nt: TGTGCCAGCAGTTTTACAGGCTCCTACGAGCAGTACTTC

d_gene: -
len: 15
abundance: -
j_gene: TRBJ2-7
v_gene: TRBV4-1
CDR3aa: CASSQRRESSYEQYF
CDR3nt: TGCGCCAGCAGCCAACGCAGGGAAAGCTCCTACGAGCAGTACTTC

d_gene: -
len: 17
abundance: -
j_gene: TRBJ2-2
v_gene: TRBV11-2
CDR3aa: CASSLGLASSYTGELFF
CDR3nt: TGTGCCAGCAGCTTAGGGTTGGCTAGCAGTTACACCGGGGAGCTGTTTTTT

d_gene: -
len: 16
abundance: -
j_gene: TRBJ1-4
v_gene: TRBV11-2
CDR3aa: CASSLDRMGLNEKLFF
CDR3nt: TGTGCCAGCAGCTTAGACAGGATGGGGCTTAATGAAAAACTGTTTTTT

d_gene: -
len: 14
abundance: -
j_gene: TRBJ1-2
v_gene: TRBV11-2
CDR3aa: CASSLDLGRGGYTF
CDR3nt: TGTGCCAGCAGCTTAGATTTAGGGAGGGGTGGCTACACCTTC

d_gene: TRBD2
len: 19
abundance: -
j_gene: TRBJ2-3
v_gene: TRBV7-9
CDR3aa: CASSPGTSGRAGWADTQYF
CDR3nt: TGTGCCAGCAGCCCAGGGACTAGCGGGAGGGCCGGTTGGGCAGATACGCAGTATTTT

d_gene: -
len: 15
abundance: -
j_gene: TRBJ2-7
v_gene: TRBV7-3
CDR3aa: CASSLGPSGSYEQYF
CDR3nt: TGTGCCAGCAGCTTGGGGCCGAGTGGCTCCTACGAGCAGTACTTC

d_gene: -
len: 15
abundance: -
j_gene: TRBJ2-1
v_gene: TRBV2
CDR3aa: CASRTIGGGRNEQFF
CDR3nt: TGTGCCAGCAGAACGATTGGAGGAGGGCGGAATGAGCAGTTCTTC

d_gene: -
len: 14
abundance: -
j_gene: TRBJ1-1
v_gene: TRBV28
CDR3aa: CASSPPTGNTEAFF
CDR3nt: TGTGCCAGCAGTCCCCCCACCGGGAACACTGAAGCTTTCTTT

d_gene: TRBD1
len: 17
abundance: -
j_gene: TRBJ1-2
v_gene: TRBV4-3
CDR3aa: CASSGRTGSFPLDGYTF
CDR3nt: TGCGCCAGCAGCGGGCGGACAGGATCGTTTCCCCTTGATGGCTACACCTTC

d_gene: TRBD1
len: 13
abundance: -
j_gene: TRBJ1-1
v_gene: TRBV25-1
CDR3aa: CASSGQGLTEAFF
CDR3nt: TGTGCCAGCAGCGGACAGGGGCTTACTGAAGCTTTCTTT

d_gene: -
len: 15
abundance: -
j_gene: TRBJ2-1
v_gene: TRBV7-7
CDR3aa: CASSTDRGSYNEQFF
CDR3nt: TGTGCTAGCTCTACAGACCGGGGCTCCTACAATGAGCAGTTCTTC

d_gene: TRBD1
len: 13
abundance: -
j_gene: TRBJ1-1
v_gene: TRBV29-1
CDR3aa: CSVRGQGNTEAFF
CDR3nt: TGCAGCGTGCGGGGACAGGGGAACACTGAAGCTTTCTTT

d_gene: TRBD1
len: 14
abundance: -
j_gene: TRBJ1-1
v_gene: TRBV6-5
CDR3aa: CASSLGQGAAEAFF
CDR3nt: TGTGCCAGCAGCCTTGGACAGGGCGCCGCTGAAGCTTTCTTT

d_gene: TRBD2
len: 15
abundance: -
j_gene: TRBJ2-3
v_gene: TRBV6-5
CDR3aa: CASSLTSGSTDTQYF
CDR3nt: TGTGCCAGCAGTCTGACTAGCGGAAGCACAGATACGCAGTATTTT

d_gene: -
len: 13
abundance: -
j_gene: TRBJ1-5
v_gene: TRBV9
CDR3aa: CASSVLGDQPQHF
CDR3nt: TGTGCCAGCAGCGTTCTAGGTGATCAGCCCCAGCATTTT

d_gene: -
len: 14
abundance: -
j_gene: TRBJ2-7
v_gene: TRBV2
CDR3aa: CASCNVDSIYEQYF
CDR3nt: TGTGCCAGCTGCAACGTAGATTCAATCTACGAGCAGTACTTC

d_gene: TRBD2
len: 16
abundance: -
j_gene: TRBJ2-1
v_gene: TRBV27
CDR3aa: CASSLVRTSGSNEQFF
CDR3nt: TGTGCCAGCAGTTTAGTTAGGACTAGCGGGAGCAATGAGCAGTTCTTC

d_gene: TRBD2
len: 14
abundance: -
j_gene: TRBJ2-7
v_gene: TRBV9
CDR3aa: CASSAGLARYEQYF
CDR3nt: TGTGCCAGCAGCGCAGGACTAGCGAGGTACGAGCAGTACTTC

d_gene: -
len: 17
abundance: -
j_gene: TRBJ2-1
v_gene: TRBV5-5
CDR3aa: CASSSPVRVAIYNEQFF
CDR3nt: TGTGCCAGCAGCTCCCCCGTTCGGGTAGCGATATACAATGAGCAGTTCTTC

d_gene: -
len: 17
abundance: -
j_gene: TRBJ2-7
v_gene: TRBV21-1
CDR3aa: CASSKLWPSEHPYEQYF
CDR3nt: TGTGCCAGCAGCAAATTGTGGCCCTCGGAGCATCCCTACGAGCAGTACTTC

d_gene: -
len: 13
abundance: once
j_gene: TRBJ2-1
v_gene: TRBV19
CDR3aa: CASSNQARNEQFF
CDR3nt: TGTGCCAGTAGTAACCAGGCAAGAAATGAGCAGTTCTTC

d_gene: -
len: 14
abundance: -
j_gene: TRBJ2-2
v_gene: TRBV28
CDR3aa: CASRRTTGTGELFF
CDR3nt: TGTGCCAGCAGACGAACTACAGGCACCGGGGAGCTGTTTTTT

d_gene: -
len: 14
abundance: -
j_gene: TRBJ2-1
v_gene: TRBV7-6
CDR3aa: CASSLVEPYNEQFF
CDR3nt: TGTGCCAGCAGCTTAGTGGAGCCCTACAATGAGCAGTTCTTC

d_gene: -
len: 13
abundance: -
j_gene: TRBJ2-7
v_gene: TRBV5-1
CDR3aa: CASSQQGTYEQYF
CDR3nt: TGCGCCAGCAGTCAACAGGGTACCTACGAGCAGTACTTC

d_gene: -
len: 15
abundance: -
j_gene: TRBJ1-2
v_gene: TRBV10-3
CDR3aa: CAISEPDRPDYGYTF
CDR3nt: TGTGCCATCAGTGAGCCCGACAGGCCAGACTATGGCTACACCTTC

d_gene: TRBD2
len: 15
abundance: -
j_gene: TRBJ2-7
v_gene: TRBV5-1
CDR3aa: CASSLGLADSYEQYF
CDR3nt: TGCGCCAGCAGCTTGGGTCTAGCGGACTCCTACGAGCAGTACTTC

d_gene: TRBD1
len: 14
abundance: -
j_gene: TRBJ1-4
v_gene: TRBV28
CDR3aa: CASITGQGGEKLFF
CDR3nt: TGTGCCAGCATCACGGGACAGGGTGGTGAAAAACTGTTTTTT

d_gene: -
len: 16
abundance: once
j_gene: TRBJ1-3
v_gene: TRBV5-1
CDR3aa: CASSGEPGAKGNTIYF
CDR3nt: TGCGCCAGCAGCGGGGAACCTGGGGCGAAAGGAAACACCATATATTTT

d_gene: TRBD1
len: 15
abundance: once
j_gene: TRBJ1-5
v_gene: TRBV7-8
CDR3aa: CASTGTGVGNQPQHF
CDR3nt: TGTGCCAGCACCGGGACAGGTGTCGGGAATCAGCCCCAGCATTTT

d_gene: -
len: 15
abundance: -
j_gene: TRBJ2-5
v_gene: TRBV19
CDR3aa: CASMGGGLLGETQYF
CDR3nt: TGTGCCAGTATGGGAGGCGGCCTACTAGGGGAGACCCAGTACTTC

d_gene: -
len: 17
abundance: -
j_gene: TRBJ1-2
v_gene: TRBV30
CDR3aa: CAWSVPDGYYSNYGYTF
CDR3nt: TGTGCCTGGAGTGTTCCCGACGGATACTATTCTAACTATGGCTACACCTTC

d_gene: TRBD2
len: 16
abundance: -
j_gene: TRBJ2-7
v_gene: TRBV11-1
CDR3aa: CASRKNIAGDSYEQYF
CDR3nt: TGTGCCAGCAGAAAAAACATAGCGGGTGACTCCTACGAGCAGTACTTC

d_gene: -
len: 14
abundance: -
j_gene: TRBJ1-1
v_gene: TRBV7-9
CDR3aa: CASSLQSSDTEAFF
CDR3nt: TGTGCCAGCAGCCTACAGAGTTCCGACACTGAAGCTTTCTTT

d_gene: TRBD2
len: 15
abundance: -
j_gene: TRBJ2-7
v_gene: TRBV11-2
CDR3aa: CASSRPSGSSREQYF
CDR3nt: TGTGCCAGCAGCCGACCTAGCGGGAGTTCCCGCGAGCAGTACTTC